The sequence of this T cell receptor (beta chain) was determined in a study of post-analysis software for immune sequencing data. This clonotype has a handful of counts. Antigen unknown. The germline gives CDR1 SEHNR, CDR2 FQNEAQ (reference sequence). This CDR3 has 16 residues. The V end lost 5 bases, the J end lost 0 bases, and 11 bases lay between the germline ends. Study findings and constraints: The five TRBV segments detected at higher frequency in patients than in controls included TRBV5-6, TRBV5-1 and TRBV20-1.

Researchers reported that TCR beta cDNA libraries carried unique molecular identifiers. Input amounts of 1 to 10 million T cells were used. These gave around 500,000 cDNA molecules, so each molecule approximated one T cell. One entry per CDR3 protein, called by TCRdb with MiXCR from the PCR reads. The sample consists of roughly 600,000 distinct CDR3 sequences, 40% to 50% of them appearing once. This chain joins TRBV7-9 and TRBJ2-6; perhaps TRBD1 as D (5 bases). Sequencing was done on a sample of blood. The receptor was derived from a girl aged 5 to 17 with multiple sclerosis. CDR3 sequence reads: CASSADSYSGANVLTF. The CDR3 DNA follows: TGTGCCAGCAGCGCCGACAGCTACTCTGGGGCCAACGTCCTGACTTTC.